Presented here are 32 T cell receptor beta chains from one specimen sequenced in a study of technical replicates of blood from a handful of donors. Generated by immunoSEQ multiplex PCR, the TCRdb table keeps only in-frame clones and is missing some. The sample carries some 49,000 clones, 90% to 95% recorded once. The material sequenced was PBMCs. The source is a human donor in good health. Some clones in this sample may be carry-over from other donors' samples.

This clone was seen only once. The rearrangement uses TRBV10-3 and TRBJ2-7; TRBD2 matches at 12 bases. J was trimmed by 3 bases and V by 5 bases; bases with no gene match: 5. The CDR3 is 15 residues long. Germline CDR1 and CDR2: ENHRY and SYGVKD. DNA of the CDR3: TGTGCCATCAGTAAGACTAGCGGGGGAATCTACGAGCAGTACTTC. Translated: CAISKTSGGIYEQYF.

This chain links TRBV15 with TRBJ2-3; maybe TRBD1 (5 bases). V was clipped by 2 bases and J by 0 bases, with 12 bases between them. This CDR3 contains 16 residues. Germline values: CDR1 LNHNV, CDR2 YYDKDF (reference sequence). CDR3 DNA: TGTGCCACCAGCAGACGAGACAGACCTAGCACAGATACGCAGTATTTT. It codes for CATSRRDRPSTDTQYF.

The V and J genes are TRBV6-6 and TRBJ2-3; 11 nucleotides agree with TRBD2. V lost 6 bases, J lost 5 bases, and 10 bases stayed unmatched. The germline V gene encodes CDR1 MNHNY and CDR2 SVGAGI (reference sequence). This CDR3 spans 16 amino acids. The CDR3 region has the DNA TGTGCCAGCAGCAAGACTAGCGGGGAGGCCAGAGATACGCAGTATTTT. Translating gives CASSKTSGEARDTQYF.

The chain uses TRBV4-1 and TRBJ2-1, with TRBD2 identical over 8 bases. The junction had 10 bases not matched to a gene; V was cut back by 0 bases and J by 9 bases. Germline V gene lookup returns CDR1 MGHRA and CDR2 YSYEKL. The CDR3 has 16 amino acids. The CDR3 nucleotides read TGCGCCAGCAGCCAAGAATTCCGGGGGGGCCTTGTTGAGCAGTTCTTC. Translation gives CASSQEFRGGLVEQFF.

The genes are TRBV7-8 and TRBJ1-3; D gene unclear. This CDR3 region has 14 residues. The V and J ends lost 5 bases and 0 bases respectively, with 8 bases between them. In germline, CDR1 is SGHVS, CDR2 FQNEAQ. The CDR3 bases are TGTGCCAGCAGCCCCCGCGGCTCTGGAAACACCATATATTTT. The encoded protein is CASSPRGSGNTIYF.

V gene TRBV6-6 combines with J gene TRBJ2-5; 11 bases are a match to TRBD2. The CDR3 runs 14 residues. J gave up 9 bases and V 5 bases, and 8 bases lay outside the gene matches. Germline CDR1 is MNHNY and CDR2 is SVGAGI (reference sequence). The CDR3 nucleotides are TGTGCCAGCAGTCGGACTAGCGGGTCGGAGGCCCAGTACTTC. Translation gives CASSRTSGSEAQYF.

CDR3 coding DNA: TGTGCCAGCAGTTTTTCTGTGTCAGTCCCGAAGTACTTC. It specifies CASSFSVSVPKYF. The chain couples TRBV27 to TRBJ2-7, with D unclear. CDR3 length: 13 amino acids. V lost 3 bases and J lost 11, with 17 bases in between. CDR1 is MNHEY and CDR2 is SMNVEV in the germline V gene (reference sequence).

The rearrangement links TRBV6-6 to TRBJ2-7; 7 positions match TRBD1. V dropped 8 bases and J dropped 3; count of bases not matched to a gene: 10. This CDR3 contains 14 residues. Germline V lookup: CDR1 MNHNY, CDR2 SVGAGI (reference sequence). The chain's CDR3 is CASERTGAYYEQYF. CDR3 bases: TGTGCCAGCGAGAGAACAGGGGCGTACTACGAGCAGTACTTC.

The chain's CDR3 is CASSLTGTPLHF. The CDR3 nucleotides are TGTGCCAGCAGCCTGACAGGCACACCCCTCCACTTT. This rearrangement joins TRBV2 to TRBJ1-6, with a possible D match to TRBD1 (6 bases). The CDR3 loop spans 12 amino acids. Germline V gives CDR1 SNHLY, CDR2 FYNNEI. V lost 6 bases and J 11 bases, leaving 11 bases between the germline ends.

This clone has just a few counts. The chain has TRBV2 and TRBJ2-2; 14 bases map to TRBD2. V lost 5 bases, J lost 6 bases, and 8 bases stayed unmatched. The CDR3 spans 17 residues. Germline V gene data show CDR1 as SNHLY and CDR2 as FYNNEI. CDR3 coding DNA: TGTGCCAGCAGTTCCCTTGAGACTAGCGGGGGGGCCGGGGAGCTGTTTTTT. It is translated as CASSSLETSGGAGELFF. The full variable domain, in which reference TRBV2 and TRBJ2-2 provide the parts outside the CDR3, is EPEVTQTPSHQVTQMGQEVILRCVPISNHLYFYWYRQILGQKVEFLVSFYNNEISEKSEIFDDQFSVERPDGSNFTLKIRSTKLEDSAMYFCASSSLETSGGAGELFFGEGSRLTVL.

V gene TRBV2 combines with J gene TRBJ2-3; no reliable D call. Trimming removed 3 bases at V and 3 bases at J, with 10 bases between. The CDR3 contains 14 residues. Germline CDR1 and CDR2: SNHLY and FYNNEI. CDR3 DNA: TGTGCCAGCAGTGATCTTATATCGACAGATACGCAGTATTTT. It translates to CASSDLISTDTQYF. Complete variable domain (other parts from reference TRBV2 and TRBJ2-3): EPEVTQTPSHQVTQMGQEVILRCVPISNHLYFYWYRQILGQKVEFLVSFYNNEISEKSEIFDDQFSVERPDGSNFTLKIRSTKLEDSAMYFCASSDLISTDTQYFGPGTRLTVL.

This CDR3 is CASSLLGLSGYTF. For the CDR3, the DNA is TGCGCCAGCAGCTTGCTGGGGCTTTCTGGCTACACCTTC. The chain uses TRBV5-1 and TRBJ1-2; tentative D call: TRBD1 (5 bases). V shed 1 base and J shed 7 bases, with 11 bases lying between them. The CDR3 sequence is 13 residues long. The germline V gene encodes CDR1 SGHRS and CDR2 YFSETQ.

The CDR3 sequence is CAPGQGSTEAFF. The DNA of the CDR3 is TGTGCCCCAGGACAGGGGAGCACTGAAGCTTTCTTT. This chain joins TRBV5-3 and TRBJ1-1, with TRBD1 matching 9 bases. TRBV5-3 falls under the ORF class, with uncertain function. The V and J ends lost 10 bases and 4 bases, in that order; junction bases with no gene match: 5. This CDR3 comprises 12 residues.

The chain employs TRBV27 and TRBJ1-5, with D possibly matching TRBD1 (5 bases). Germline lookup yields CDR1 MNHEY and CDR2 SMNVEV (reference sequence). The CDR3 is 14 residues long. The V gene lost 5 bases and the J gene lost 6 bases, with 14 bases spanning the gap. The CDR3 nucleotides read TGTGCCAGCAGTGAAGACAGTCTCAGTCAGCCCCAGCATTTT. Protein: CASSEDSLSQPQHF.

V usage is TRBV18 and J usage is TRBJ2-5, with D perhaps TRBD1 (6 bases). V was cut by 0 bases and J by 5 bases, with 10 bases left in between. The CDR3 length is 14 residues. Germline V gives CDR1 KGHSH, CDR2 LQKENI. In DNA form, the CDR3 reads TGTGCCAGCTCACCACCGTCCAGGGGTGAGACCCAGTACTTC. Amino acids: CASSPPSRGETQYF.

The chain links TRBV7-9 to TRBJ2-7; 7 bases line up with TRBD2. This CDR3 has 17 amino acids. The V segment lost 1 base and the J segment 0 bases; nucleotides outside the gene matches: 9. Germline V gives CDR1 SEHNR, CDR2 FQNEAQ (reference sequence). CDR3 in amino acids: CASSLGGWRGSSYEQYF. CDR3 bases: TGTGCCAGCAGCTTAGGTGGGTGGCGGGGGAGCTCCTACGAGCAGTACTTC.

The genes are TRBV5-4 and TRBJ2-7; TRBD1 matches 10 bases. The ends lost 3 bases at V and 3 bases at J; junction bases unmatched: 3. The CDR3 loop spans 14 amino acids. CDR1 and CDR2 (germline): SGHNT, YYREEE (reference sequence). The CDR3 is CASSWGQGIYEQYF. The CDR3 region has the DNA TGTGCCAGCAGCTGGGGACAGGGGATCTACGAGCAGTACTTC.

The CDR3 region has the DNA TGCGCCAGCAGCTTTAGACAGGGGGGGGAGACCCAGTACTTC. Its translation: CASSFRQGGETQYF. The rearrangement uses TRBV5-1 and TRBJ2-5; 9 nucleotides line up with TRBD1. The CDR3 has 14 amino acids. Germline V gives CDR1 SGHRS, CDR2 YFSETQ. V lost 2 bases and J lost 5; bases outside the gene matches: 4.

This clone has a single count. CDR3 protein: CASSYRDSTYEQYF. In DNA, the CDR3 is TGTGCCAGCAGTTACAGGGACTCTACCTACGAGCAGTACTTC. This chain joins TRBV6-5 and TRBJ2-7, with D perhaps TRBD2 (6 bases). Trimming left V 2 bases short and J 2 bases short, with 10 bases between. The CDR3 runs to 14 residues. Germline V CDR1 and CDR2: MNHEY, SVGAGI.

V gene TRBV21-1 combines with J gene TRBJ2-7; the D call in the table, TRBD1, was not verified against the DNA. TRBV21-1 is a recognized pseudogene. The CDR3 sequence is 16 residues long. CDR3 sequence reads: CASSTSDTPRYYEQYF. CDR3 DNA: TGTGCCAGCAGCACTTCGGACACTCCTCGATACTACGAGCAGTACTTC.

The V and J genes are TRBV6-5 and TRBJ1-2; TRBD1 matches 9 bases. Germline V CDR1 and CDR2: MNHEY, SVGAGI. Trimming took 5 bases from V and 7 from J; bases not matched to a gene: 11. The CDR3 length is 15 residues. CDR3 DNA: TGTGCCAGCAGTACATCGGACAGGGGAGGGGTTGGCTACACCTTC. The encoded protein is CASSTSDRGGVGYTF.

This chain uses TRBV30 with TRBJ1-3; 8 nucleotides line up with TRBD1. This CDR3 contains 12 residues. CDR1 and CDR2 from the germline V gene are GTSNPN and SVGIG (reference sequence). Unmatched junction bases numbered 1, after V lost 5 bases and J lost 4 bases. The DNA for the CDR3 is TGTGCCTGGGGACAGGGAGGAAACACCATATATTTT. It is translated as CAWGQGGNTIYF.

This chain uses TRBV11-3 with TRBJ2-2; D is perhaps TRBD2 (5 bases). CDR1 SGHNT and CDR2 YENEEA come from the germline V gene. The germline V and J ends were trimmed by 4 bases and 5 bases, with 8 bases remaining between them. This CDR3 has 13 residues. In nucleotides, the CDR3 is TGTGCCAGCAGCTCCCGGAGGACCGGGGAGCTGTTTTTT. This sequence encodes CASSSRRTGELFF.

This clone was detected only once. The chain employs TRBV30 and TRBJ1-2; no clear D gene. The length of the CDR3 is 13 residues. CDR1 and CDR2 (germline): GTSNPN, SVGIG (reference sequence). V lost 4 bases and J 2 bases, leaving 11 bases between the germline ends. Here the CDR3 reads CAWIEGGNYGYTF. The CDR3 bases are TGTGCCTGGATCGAGGGCGGGAACTATGGCTACACCTTC.

This clone was counted once. This chain joins TRBV6-1 and TRBJ1-1; D not certain. Looked up from germline, CDR1 is MNHNS and CDR2 is SASEGT. The length of the CDR3 is 13 residues. Trimming left V 5 bases short and J 1 base short, with 8 bases between. The CDR3 is CASSLRQNTEAFF. The DNA of the CDR3 is TGTGCCAGCAGTTTACGACAGAACACTGAAGCTTTCTTT.

This clone came up once. The chain combines TRBV5-6 with TRBJ2-7, with D maybe TRBD1 (5 bases). V lost 4 bases and J lost 8, with 22 bases in between. The germline gives CDR1 SGHDT, CDR2 YYEEEE. The CDR3 is 15 amino acids. CDR3 bases: TGTGCCAGCAGCCAGGACGAGGTGGGGCGGAAAAAGCAGTACTTC. It is translated as CASSQDEVGRKKQYF. Full variable domain (missing parts from reference TRBV5-6 and TRBJ2-7): DAGVTQSPTHLIKTRGQQVTLRCSPKSGHDTVSWYQQALGQGPQFIFQYYEEEERQRGNFPDRFSGHQFPNYSSELNVNALLLGDSALYLCASSQDEVGRKKQYFGPGTRLTVT.

V and J are TRBV9 and TRBJ2-5; 7 bases are shared with TRBD2. The CDR3 is 16 residues long. V gave up 1 base and J gave up 0 bases; unmatched junction bases: 6. The germline V gene has CDR1 SGDLS and CDR2 YYNGEE. This CDR3 reads CASSVTGLPYQETQYF. CDR3 DNA: TGTGCCAGCAGCGTAACGGGACTACCGTACCAAGAGACCCAGTACTTC.

This chain links TRBV6-5 with TRBJ1-1; TRBD1 agrees at 7 bases. V gave up 0 bases and J gave up 3 bases; unmatched junction bases: 4. This CDR3 is built from 15 residues. Germline V CDR1 and CDR2: MNHEY, SVGAGI. CDR3 nucleotides: TGTGCCAGCAGTTACTCCCCAACAGGGGACACTGAAGCTTTCTTT. It encodes CASSYSPTGDTEAFF.

The chain carries TRBV4-3 and TRBJ1-2, with TRBD1 matching 9 bases. This CDR3 spans 15 amino acids. Germline CDR1 and CDR2: LGHNA and YSLEER. Trimming at V came to 2 bases and at J to 6 bases, leaving 7 bases not matched to a gene. CDR3 DNA sequence: TGCGCCAGCAGCCAACCGGGACAGGGATACGATGGCTACACCTTC. Protein: CASSQPGQGYDGYTF.

The chain carries TRBV5-6 and TRBJ2-2, with D uncertain. This CDR3 comprises 15 residues. The germline gives CDR1 SGHDT, CDR2 YYEEEE. The V end lost 0 bases, the J end lost 2 bases, and 8 bases lay between the germline ends. The CDR3 nucleotides are TGTGCCAGCAGCTTGGCCGAGTACAACACCGGGGAGCTGTTTTTT. Its protein product is CASSLAEYNTGELFF.

V usage is TRBV5-4 and J usage is TRBJ2-5; TRBD2 aligns across 11 bases. The CDR3 is made up of 15 amino acids. Germline V gene sequence: CDR1 SGHNT, CDR2 YYREEE (reference sequence). Trimming took 3 bases from V and 5 from J; bases not matched to a gene: 6. The CDR3 loop reads CASSSTSGIWETQYF. In DNA form, the CDR3 reads TGTGCCAGCAGCTCGACTAGCGGGATCTGGGAGACCCAGTACTTC.

This clone was seen a single time. The chain is built from TRBV19 and TRBJ2-7, with a weak D call TRBD1 (6 bases). The length of the CDR3 is 13 residues. V lost 4 bases to trimming and J lost 2 bases, with 9 bases between them. Germline lookup yields CDR1 LNHDA and CDR2 SQIVND (reference sequence). For the CDR3, the DNA is TGTGCCAGTAGTAGGACAGTAACCTACGAGCAGTACTTC. It is translated as CASSRTVTYEQYF.